What follows describes a single TCR beta chain. CDR1 MDHEN and CDR2 SYDVKM come from the germline V gene. The CDR3 totals 13 residues. After removal of 6 bases from V and 6 bases from J, the junction contained 4 bases not matched to a gene. These data originate in a study of blood T cell repertoires in COVID-19. Overall study context: The samples span acute and convalescent COVID-19 from the United States, Italy and Spain.

Per the authors' pipeline: Amplification of reference gene primers provided the estimated nucleated cell counts. Sequencing was performed with immunoSEQ multiplex PCR; in TCRdb, only in-frame clones are kept and a portion is missing. V, J and clone size are those of that table, while D and trimming were read from the DNA. The data contain about 11,000 clones, about 83% of them singletons. The material sequenced was peripheral blood. The sequence was collected from a man in his forties or fifties with active COVID-19. The rearrangement uses TRBV28 and TRBJ2-7; TRBD1 aligns across 11 bases. The CDR3, as DNA: TGTGCCAGCAGCCCGGACAGGGGGCGCGAGCAGTACTTC. Translating gives CASSPDRGREQYF.